The T cell receptor beta chain described here comes from a study of blood T cell repertoires in COVID-19. With V trimmed by 9 bases and J by 3 bases, 6 bases remained unmatched. Germline V gene lookup returns CDR1 LNHDA and CDR2 SQIVND (reference sequence). This CDR3 is built from 14 residues. Original data processing: The authors estimated nucleated cell counts from reference gene primer amplification. Profiled with immunoSEQ multiplex PCR; TCRdb holds only in-frame clones, not every one. From that table come the V and J calls and clone size; the DNA was used to work out D and trimming. The sample contains 310,000 or so clones, approximately 84% of which appear only once.

Sequenced: peripheral blood. The genes are TRBV19 and TRBJ2-3, with 10 bases lining up with TRBD2. The source of this sequence is a woman aged 25-40 years who had recovered from COVID-19. The CDR3 sequence: CASSSGGATDTQYF. CDR3 coding DNA: TGTGCCAGCTCGAGCGGGGGGGCGACAGATACGCAGTATTTT.